This TCR beta chain is drawn from a study of human CD4 T cells and Enterobacteriaceae. Sorting took every CD4+ cell except CD45RA+CCR7+CD95- naive cells, reaching over 98% purity. Healthy donors' blood was sourced from blood donation centers in Switzerland. Positive selection with CD4 and CD14 microbeads isolated CD4+ T cells and monocytes. CD8+, CD14+, CD16+, CD56+, CD19+ and CD25-bright cells were excluded before sorting. CDR1 and CDR2 (germline): SEHNR, FQNEAQ (reference sequence). The CDR3 covers 15 residues. Between the trimmed V and J ends, which lost 2 bases and 1 base, there was a span of 6 bases. Ex vivo total memory CD4+ samples were deeply sequenced, detecting one cell in 200,000. Measured with immunoSEQ multiplex PCR; TCRdb has only the in-frame clones, and not every one. The data contain approximately 26,000 clones, approximately 80% of them singletons.

V is TRBV7-9 and J is TRBJ2-6, with D unresolved. Sequenced material: memory CD4+ T cells from blood. This receptor was obtained from a human donor in good health. CDR3 nucleotides: TGTGCCAGCAGCTTAAGAGTGTCTGGGGCCAACGTCCTGACTTTC. As protein: CASSLRVSGANVLTF.